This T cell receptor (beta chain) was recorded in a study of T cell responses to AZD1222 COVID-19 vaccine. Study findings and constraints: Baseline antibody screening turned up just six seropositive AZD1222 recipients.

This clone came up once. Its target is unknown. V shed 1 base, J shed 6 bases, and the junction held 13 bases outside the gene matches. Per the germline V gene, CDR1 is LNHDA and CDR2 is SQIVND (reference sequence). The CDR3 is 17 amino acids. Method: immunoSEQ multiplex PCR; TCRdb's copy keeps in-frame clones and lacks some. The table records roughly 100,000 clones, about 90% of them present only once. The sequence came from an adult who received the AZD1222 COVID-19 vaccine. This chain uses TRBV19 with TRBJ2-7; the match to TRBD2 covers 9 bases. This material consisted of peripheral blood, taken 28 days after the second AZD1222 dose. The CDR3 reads CASSIGSGSPSDGEQYF. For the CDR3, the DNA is TGTGCCAGTAGTATAGGTAGCGGGAGCCCCTCGGACGGCGAGCAGTACTTC.